Included here is one TCR beta chain sequence, with context. This sample is part of a study of blood T cell repertoires in COVID-19. Study-level information: COVID-19 samples collected from the United States, Italy and Spain covered acute and convalescent phases. From T cells, B-cell-depleted T cells, or PBMCs came the material, which was cDNA or gDNA.

This CDR3 is built from 15 residues. Looked up from germline, CDR1 is MDHEN and CDR2 is SYDVKM. Trimming removed 4 bases from V and 0 bases from J; junction bases left unmatched: 5. Authors' analysis steps: The assay estimated nucleated cells by amplifying reference gene primers. Libraries were prepared by immunoSEQ multiplex PCR; TCRdb keeps only in-frame clonotypes and omits some of them. V, J and clone size reflect that table, while D and trimming were determined from the DNA. The data contain over 95,000 clones, approximately 90% of them seen just once; the ten biggest clones take up 19%. The V gene is TRBV28, the J gene TRBJ2-7, with 8 bases aligning to TRBD1. Sequences were obtained from peripheral blood. The TCR comes from a human donor with acute or convalescent COVID-19. The donor label of this sample is uncertain. The CDR3 DNA sequence: TGTGCCAGCAGTTCCGGGACAGGAATCTCCTACGAGCAGTACTTC. The encoded protein is CASSSGTGISYEQYF.